This T cell receptor (beta chain) was identified in a study of shared clonotypes between healthy human individuals. Study-wide findings and caveats: Across subsets, estimated richness was generally greater for naive than for memory populations.

Concerning this clone itself: Its target is not known.

Assay used: immunoSEQ multiplex PCR; TCRdb lists only in-frame clones, some missing. The sample records roughly 320,000 clones, roughly 87% being singletons. Germline V gene sequence: CDR1 MGHRA, CDR2 YSYEKL. CDR3 length: 15 amino acids. V was clipped by 3 bases and J by 4 bases, with 15 bases between them. This clonotype originated in a man in his late teens or twenties in good health. The V and J genes are TRBV4-1 and TRBJ1-2; D is perhaps TRBD1 (6 bases). The specimen was memory CD8+ T cells sorted from blood. The subset denotes: CD45RO+ cells pooled with CCR7-negative TemRA cells. The CDR3 loop is CASSHADSSFYGYTF. CDR3 sequence (DNA): TGCGCCAGCAGCCACGCGGACAGCTCCTTCTATGGCTACACCTTC.